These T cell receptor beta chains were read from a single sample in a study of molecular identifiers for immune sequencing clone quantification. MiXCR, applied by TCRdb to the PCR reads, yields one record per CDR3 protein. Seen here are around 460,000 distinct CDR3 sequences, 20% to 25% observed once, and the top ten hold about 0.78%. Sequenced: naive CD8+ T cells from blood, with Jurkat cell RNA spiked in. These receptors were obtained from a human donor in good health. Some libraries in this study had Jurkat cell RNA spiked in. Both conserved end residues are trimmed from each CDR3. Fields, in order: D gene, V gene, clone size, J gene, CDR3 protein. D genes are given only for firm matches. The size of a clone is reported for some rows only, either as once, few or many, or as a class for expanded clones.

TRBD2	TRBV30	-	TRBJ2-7	AWSEASGSEQY
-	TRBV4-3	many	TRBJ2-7	ASSHQEGAREQY
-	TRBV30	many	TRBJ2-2	AWSVTYTGELF
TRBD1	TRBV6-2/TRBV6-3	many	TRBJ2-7	ASTKDRGIWEQY
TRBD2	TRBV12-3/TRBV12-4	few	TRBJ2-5	ASTSGLAGAIGQETQY
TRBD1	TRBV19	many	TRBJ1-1	ASSISWTGNTEAF
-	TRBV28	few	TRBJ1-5	ASSLILQKYSNQPQH
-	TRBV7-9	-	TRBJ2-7	ASSQSGDEQY
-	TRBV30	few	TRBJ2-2	AWMITGELF
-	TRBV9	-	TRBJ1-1	ASSVGVSITEAF
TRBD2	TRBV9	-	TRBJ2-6	ASSVGTGGLGANVLT
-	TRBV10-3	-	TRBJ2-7	AISDPGGDPREQY
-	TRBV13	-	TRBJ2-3	ASSLRSREADDTDTQY
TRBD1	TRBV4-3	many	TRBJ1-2	ASSQRYRQGTELGYT
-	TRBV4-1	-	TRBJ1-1	ASSQDQRGRLEAF
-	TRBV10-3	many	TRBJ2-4	ATAPEGAKNIQY
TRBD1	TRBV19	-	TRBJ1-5	ASSMLQGANQPQH
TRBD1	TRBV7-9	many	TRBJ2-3	ASSFLTGVTDTQY